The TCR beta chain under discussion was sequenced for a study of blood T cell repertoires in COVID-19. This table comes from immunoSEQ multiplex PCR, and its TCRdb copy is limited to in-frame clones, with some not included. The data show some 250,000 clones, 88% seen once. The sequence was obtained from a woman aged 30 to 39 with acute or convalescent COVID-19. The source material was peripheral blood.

CDR3 DNA: TGTGCCACCAGTGGGTTTGGGCAAGTCTCCTACAATGAGCAGTTCTTC. It yields the protein CATSGFGQVSYNEQFF. This chain joins TRBV24-1 and TRBJ2-1; no clear D gene. Germline CDR1 is KGHDR and CDR2 is SFDVKD. This CDR3 spans 16 amino acids. Deletions cut 5 bases from V and 0 bases from J, with 13 bases between.